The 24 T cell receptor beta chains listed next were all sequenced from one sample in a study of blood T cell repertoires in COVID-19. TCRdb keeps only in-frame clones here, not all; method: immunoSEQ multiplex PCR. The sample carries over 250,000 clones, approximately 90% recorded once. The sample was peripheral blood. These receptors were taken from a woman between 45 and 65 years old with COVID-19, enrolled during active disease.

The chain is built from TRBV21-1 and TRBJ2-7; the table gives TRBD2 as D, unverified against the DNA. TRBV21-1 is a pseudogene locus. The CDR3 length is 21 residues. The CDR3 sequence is CASSKEGVGYGGKGGYYEQYF. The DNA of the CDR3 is TGTGCCAGCAGCAAAGAAGGTGTTGGGTACGGCGGGAAAGGAGGGTACTACGAGCAGTACTTC.

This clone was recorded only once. The CDR3 coding sequence is TGTGCCAGCAGCCTTGGCGTCGGACTAGCGGGGGGTCATACGCAGTATTTT. Translating gives CASSLGVGLAGGHTQYF. The gene calls are TRBV3-1 (or the pseudogene TRBV3-2) and TRBJ2-3, with 14 bases that match TRBD2. Trimming took 4 bases from V and 7 from J; bases not matched to a gene: 10. There are 17 residues in the CDR3. Per the germline V gene, CDR1 is LGHDT and CDR2 is YNNKEL (reference sequence).

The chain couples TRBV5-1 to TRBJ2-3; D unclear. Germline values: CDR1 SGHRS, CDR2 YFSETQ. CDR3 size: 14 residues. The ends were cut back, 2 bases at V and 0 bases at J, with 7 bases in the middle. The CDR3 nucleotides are TGCGCCAGCAGCTTCTCTACTAGCACAGATACGCAGTATTTT. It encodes CASSFSTSTDTQYF.

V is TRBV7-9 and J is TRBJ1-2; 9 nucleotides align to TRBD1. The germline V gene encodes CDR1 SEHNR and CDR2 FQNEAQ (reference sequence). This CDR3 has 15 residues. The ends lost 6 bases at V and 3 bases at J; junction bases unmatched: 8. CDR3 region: CASRSTTGGYYGYTF. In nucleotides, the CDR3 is TGTGCCAGCAGATCTACCACAGGGGGCTACTATGGCTACACCTTC.

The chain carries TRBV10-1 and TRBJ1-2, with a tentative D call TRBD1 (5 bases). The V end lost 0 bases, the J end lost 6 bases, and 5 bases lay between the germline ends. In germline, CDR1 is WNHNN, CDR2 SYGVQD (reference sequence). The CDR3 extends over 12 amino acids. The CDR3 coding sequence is TGCGCCAGCAGTGAGTCGGGGCATGGCTACACCTTC. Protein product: CASSESGHGYTF.

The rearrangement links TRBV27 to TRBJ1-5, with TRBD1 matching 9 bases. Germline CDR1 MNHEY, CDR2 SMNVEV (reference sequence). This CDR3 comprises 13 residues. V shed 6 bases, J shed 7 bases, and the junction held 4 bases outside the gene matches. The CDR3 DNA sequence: TGTGCCAGCAGCAGGGACAGGGACCAGCCCCAGCATTTT. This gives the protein CASSRDRDQPQHF.

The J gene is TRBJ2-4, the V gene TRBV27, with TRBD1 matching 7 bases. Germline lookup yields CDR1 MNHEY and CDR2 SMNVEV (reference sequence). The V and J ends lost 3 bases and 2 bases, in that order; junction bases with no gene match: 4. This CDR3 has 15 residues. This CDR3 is CASSFWTGTKNIQYF. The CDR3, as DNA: TGTGCCAGCAGTTTCTGGACAGGTACCAAAAACATTCAGTACTTC.

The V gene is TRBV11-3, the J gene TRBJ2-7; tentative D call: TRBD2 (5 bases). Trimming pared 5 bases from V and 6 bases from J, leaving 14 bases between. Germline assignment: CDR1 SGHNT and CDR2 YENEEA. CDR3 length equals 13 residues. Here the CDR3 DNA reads TGTGCCAGCAGCCTTTTGAGCGAGGGCGAGCAGTACTTC. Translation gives CASSLLSEGEQYF.

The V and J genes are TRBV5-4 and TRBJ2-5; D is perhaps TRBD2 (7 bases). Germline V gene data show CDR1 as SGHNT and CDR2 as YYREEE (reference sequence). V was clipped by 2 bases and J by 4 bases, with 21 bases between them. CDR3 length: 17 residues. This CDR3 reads CASSFPAGEGGGETQYF. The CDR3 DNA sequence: TGTGCCAGCAGCTTTCCGGCGGGAGAAGGGGGGGGAGAGACCCAGTACTTC.

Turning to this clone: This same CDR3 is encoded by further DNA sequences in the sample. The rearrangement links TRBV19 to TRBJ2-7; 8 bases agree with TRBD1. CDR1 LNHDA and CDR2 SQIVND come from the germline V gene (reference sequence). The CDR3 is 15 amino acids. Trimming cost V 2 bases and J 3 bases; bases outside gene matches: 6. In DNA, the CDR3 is TGTGCCAGTAGTATACGGACAGGGTTCAGCTACGAGCAGTACTTC. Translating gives CASSIRTGFSYEQYF.

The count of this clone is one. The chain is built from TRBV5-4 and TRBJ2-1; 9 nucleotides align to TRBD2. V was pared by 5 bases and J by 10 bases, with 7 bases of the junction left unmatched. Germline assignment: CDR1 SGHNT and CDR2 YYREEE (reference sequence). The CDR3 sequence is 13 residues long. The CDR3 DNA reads TGTGCCAGCAGGGATAGCGGGAGTGTAGAGCAGTTCTTC. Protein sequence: CASRDSGSVEQFF.

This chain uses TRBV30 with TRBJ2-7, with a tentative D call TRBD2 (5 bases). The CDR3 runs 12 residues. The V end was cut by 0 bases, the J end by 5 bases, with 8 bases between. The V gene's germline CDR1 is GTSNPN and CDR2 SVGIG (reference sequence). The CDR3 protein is CAWSVSGNEQYF. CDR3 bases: TGTGCCTGGAGTGTATCCGGGAACGAGCAGTACTTC.

The CDR3 here is CASSRRDIDTGELFF. DNA of the CDR3: TGTGCCAGCAGCCGCCGGGACATAGACACCGGGGAGCTGTTTTTT. This chain uses TRBV6-5 with TRBJ2-2, with TRBD1 as a possible D gene (6 bases). The V and J ends lost 6 bases and 3 bases respectively, with 14 bases between them. The CDR3 extends over 15 amino acids. Germline-derived CDR1 and CDR2 are MNHEY and SVGAGI.

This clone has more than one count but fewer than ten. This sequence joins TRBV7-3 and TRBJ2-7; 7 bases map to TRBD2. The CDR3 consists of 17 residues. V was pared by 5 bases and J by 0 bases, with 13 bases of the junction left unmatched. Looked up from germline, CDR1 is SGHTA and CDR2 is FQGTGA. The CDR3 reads CASSSALAAGSSYEQYF. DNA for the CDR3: TGTGCCAGCAGCAGCGCCCTAGCGGCGGGGAGCTCCTACGAGCAGTACTTC.

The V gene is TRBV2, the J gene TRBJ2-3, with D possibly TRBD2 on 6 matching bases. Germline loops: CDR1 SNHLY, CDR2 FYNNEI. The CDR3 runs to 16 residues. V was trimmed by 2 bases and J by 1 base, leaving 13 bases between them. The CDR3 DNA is TGTGCCAGCAGTGAATCGGGTTTAGCGGGCACAGATACGCAGTATTTT. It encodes CASSESGLAGTDTQYF. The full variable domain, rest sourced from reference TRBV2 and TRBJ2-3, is EPEVTQTPSHQVTQMGQEVILRCVPISNHLYFYWYRQILGQKVEFLVSFYNNEISEKSEIFDDQFSVERPDGSNFTLKIRSTKLEDSAMYFCASSESGLAGTDTQYFGPGTRLTVL.

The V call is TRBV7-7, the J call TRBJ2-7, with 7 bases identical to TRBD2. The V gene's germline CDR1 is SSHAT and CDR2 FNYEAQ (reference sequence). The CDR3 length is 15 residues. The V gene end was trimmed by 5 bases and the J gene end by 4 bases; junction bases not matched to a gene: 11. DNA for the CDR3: TGTGCCAGCAGCCGCCTAGGAGCGGGATTTTACGAGCAGTACTTC. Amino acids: CASSRLGAGFYEQYF.

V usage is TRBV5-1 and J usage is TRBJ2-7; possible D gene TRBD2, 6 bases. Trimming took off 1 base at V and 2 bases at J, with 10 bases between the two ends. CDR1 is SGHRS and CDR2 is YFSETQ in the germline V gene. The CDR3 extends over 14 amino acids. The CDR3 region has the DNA TGCGCCAGCAGCTTGATTGGAGGGCCCTACGAGCAGTACTTC. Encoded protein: CASSLIGGPYEQYF.

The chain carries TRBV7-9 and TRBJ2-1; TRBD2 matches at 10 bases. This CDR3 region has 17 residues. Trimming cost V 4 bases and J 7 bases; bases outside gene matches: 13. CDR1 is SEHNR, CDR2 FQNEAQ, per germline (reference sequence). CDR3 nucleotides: TGTGCCAGCAGCTCCCGACCCCGAGCGGGAGGGCTAAATGAGCAGTTCTTC. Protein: CASSSRPRAGGLNEQFF. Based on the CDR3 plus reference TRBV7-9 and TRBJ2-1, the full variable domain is DTGVSQNPRHKITKRGQNVTFRCDPISEHNRLYWYRQTLGQGPEFLTYFQNEAQLEKSRLLSDRFSAERPKGSFSTLEIQRTEQGDSAMYLCASSSRPRAGGLNEQFFGPGTRLTVL.

The CDR3 bases are TGTGCCTGGAGGCCCCTTGGGAGGATGGCGAATGAAAAACTGTTTTTT. This codes for CAWRPLGRMANEKLFF. The rearrangement links TRBV30 to TRBJ1-4; D gene unclear. Germline CDR1 is GTSNPN and CDR2 is SVGIG (reference sequence). The CDR3 contains 16 residues. V gave up 3 bases and J gave up 5 bases, with 19 bases separating them.

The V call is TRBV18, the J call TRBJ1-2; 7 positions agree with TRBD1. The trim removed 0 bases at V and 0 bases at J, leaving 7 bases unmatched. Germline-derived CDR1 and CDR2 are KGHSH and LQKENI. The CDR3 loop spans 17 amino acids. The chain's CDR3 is CASSPPNRGLTNYGYTF. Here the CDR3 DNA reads TGTGCCAGCTCACCACCAAACAGGGGCCTTACTAACTATGGCTACACCTTC.

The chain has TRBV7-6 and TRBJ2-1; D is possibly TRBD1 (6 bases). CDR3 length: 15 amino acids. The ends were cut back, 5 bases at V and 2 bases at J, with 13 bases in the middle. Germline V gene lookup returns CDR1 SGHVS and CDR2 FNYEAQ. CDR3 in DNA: TGTGCCAGCAGCCCTAAGGGGGTGGCCTACAATGAGCAGTTCTTC. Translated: CASSPKGVAYNEQFF.

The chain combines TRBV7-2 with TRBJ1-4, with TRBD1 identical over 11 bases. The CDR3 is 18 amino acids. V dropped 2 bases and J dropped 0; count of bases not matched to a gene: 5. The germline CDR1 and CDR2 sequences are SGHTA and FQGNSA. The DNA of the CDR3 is TGTGCCAGCAGCTTAAAGGGACAGGGGGGATCAACTAATGAAAAACTGTTTTTT. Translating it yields CASSLKGQGGSTNEKLFF.

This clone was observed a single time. The CDR3 nucleotides read TGTGCCAGCAGTCGAGGGACATCAAACGCATTCTACGAGCAGTACTTC. Translation gives CASSRGTSNAFYEQYF. The chain combines TRBV6-6 with TRBJ2-7, with D maybe TRBD1 (6 bases). Germline CDR1 reads MNHNY; CDR2 reads SVGAGI (reference sequence). V lost 5 bases and J 3 bases, leaving 20 bases between the germline ends. The CDR3 is 16 amino acids.

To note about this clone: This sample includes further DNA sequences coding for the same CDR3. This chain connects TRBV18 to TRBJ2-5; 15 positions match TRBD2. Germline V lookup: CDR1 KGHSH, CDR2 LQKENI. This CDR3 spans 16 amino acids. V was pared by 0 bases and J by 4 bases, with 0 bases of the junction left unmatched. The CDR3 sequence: CASSPPGLAGGETQYF. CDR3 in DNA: TGTGCCAGCTCACCACCGGGACTAGCGGGAGGAGAGACCCAGTACTTC.